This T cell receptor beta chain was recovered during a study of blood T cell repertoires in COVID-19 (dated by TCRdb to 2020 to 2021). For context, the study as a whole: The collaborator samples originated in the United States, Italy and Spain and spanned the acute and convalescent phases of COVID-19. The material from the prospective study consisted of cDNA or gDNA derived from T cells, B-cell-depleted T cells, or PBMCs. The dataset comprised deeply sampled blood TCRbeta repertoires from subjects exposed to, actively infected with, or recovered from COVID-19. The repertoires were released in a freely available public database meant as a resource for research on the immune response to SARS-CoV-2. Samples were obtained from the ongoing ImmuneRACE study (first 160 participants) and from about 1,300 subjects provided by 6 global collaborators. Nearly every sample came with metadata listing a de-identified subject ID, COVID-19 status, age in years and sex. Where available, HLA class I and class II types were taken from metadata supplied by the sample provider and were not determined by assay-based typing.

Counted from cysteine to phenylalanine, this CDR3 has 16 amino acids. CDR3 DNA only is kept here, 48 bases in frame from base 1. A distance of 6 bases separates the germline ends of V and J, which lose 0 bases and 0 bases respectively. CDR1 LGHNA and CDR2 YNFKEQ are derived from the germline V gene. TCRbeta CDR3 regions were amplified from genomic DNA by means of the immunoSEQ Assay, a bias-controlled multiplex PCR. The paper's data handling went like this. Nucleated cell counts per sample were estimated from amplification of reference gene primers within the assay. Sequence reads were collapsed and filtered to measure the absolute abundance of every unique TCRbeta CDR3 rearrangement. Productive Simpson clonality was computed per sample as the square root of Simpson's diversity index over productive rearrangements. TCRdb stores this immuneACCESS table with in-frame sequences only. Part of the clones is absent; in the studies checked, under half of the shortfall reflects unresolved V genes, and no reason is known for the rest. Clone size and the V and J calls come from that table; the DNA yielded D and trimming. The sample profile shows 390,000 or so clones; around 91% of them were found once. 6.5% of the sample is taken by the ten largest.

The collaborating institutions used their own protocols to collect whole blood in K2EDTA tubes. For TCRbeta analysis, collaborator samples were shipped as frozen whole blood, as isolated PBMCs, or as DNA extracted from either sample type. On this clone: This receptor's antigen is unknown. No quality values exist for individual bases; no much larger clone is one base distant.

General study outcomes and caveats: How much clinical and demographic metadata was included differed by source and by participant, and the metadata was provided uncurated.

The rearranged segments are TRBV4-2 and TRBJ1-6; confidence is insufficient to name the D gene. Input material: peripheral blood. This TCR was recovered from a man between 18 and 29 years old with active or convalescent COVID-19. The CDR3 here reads CASSQESGSYNSPLHF. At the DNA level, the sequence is TGTGCCAGCAGCCAAGAGTCGGGCTCCTATAATTCACCCCTCCACTTT.